This TCR beta chain was found in a study of blood T cell repertoires in COVID-19. Study at large: Collection of acute and convalescent COVID-19 samples took place in the United States, Italy and Spain. T cells, B-cell-depleted T cells, or PBMCs supplied cDNA or gDNA.

In the source study's methods: Amplification with reference gene primers provided the estimates of nucleated cell counts. TCRdb keeps only in-frame clones here, not all; method: immunoSEQ multiplex PCR. That table supplies the V and J calls and clone size; D and trimming were determined from the DNA. The table has tens of thousands of clones, around four fifths seen once. The CDR3 length is 14 residues. Germline CDR1 SGHTA, CDR2 FQGNSA. V lost 0 bases to trimming and J lost 8 bases; unmatched junction nucleotides: 4. This rearrangement joins TRBV7-2 to TRBJ1-2; 9 positions match TRBD1. Material: peripheral blood. This clonotype was obtained from a man in his fifties with acute or convalescent COVID-19. Here the CDR3 DNA reads TGTGCCAGCAGCTTAGCACAGGGGGCGAGAGGCTACACCTTC. Translating it yields CASSLAQGARGYTF.